There are many counts of the clone carrying this T cell receptor beta chain. The donor group consisted entirely of healthy Caucasians. This entry comes from a study of identical twins. MiXCR, applied by TCRdb to the 5' RACE reads, yields one record per CDR3 protein. The sample lists over 200,000 distinct CDR3 sequences, 8% to 11% occurring once. The germline V gene has CDR1 LGHDT and CDR2 YNNKEL (reference sequence). Trimming cost V 4 bases and J 1 base, with 8 bases left between them. The CDR3 totals 15 residues. J is TRBJ2-6 and V is TRBV3-1; no clear D gene. This sequence was found in a man aged 50 or older in good health. Sequenced sample: memory T cells sorted from blood. DNA of the CDR3: TGTGCCAGCAGCCTCTATGTATCTGGGGCCAACGTCCTGACTTTC. This codes for CASSLYVSGANVLTF.